A single sample is the source of the 30 T cell receptor beta chains below, sequenced in a study of Ad26.COV2.S vaccination and SARS-CoV-2 variants. The data were produced by immunoSEQ multiplex PCR, yet TCRdb's version contains in-frame clones alone and is incomplete. The sample has about 350,000 clones; about 90% are singletons. Sequencing used peripheral blood, obtained after recovery from COVID-19. The receptors come from a human donor who had recovered from COVID-19.

The V call is TRBV9, the J call TRBJ1-2; the D is unclear. The CDR3 length is 15 residues. The ends were cut back, 0 bases at V and 2 bases at J, with 11 bases in the middle. Germline V CDR1 and CDR2: SGDLS, YYNGEE. This CDR3 reads CASSVEPGFNYGYTF. The CDR3 bases are TGTGCCAGCAGCGTAGAGCCAGGTTTCAACTATGGCTACACCTTC. The full variable domain, in which reference TRBV9 and TRBJ1-2 provide the parts outside the CDR3, is DSGVTQTPKHLITATGQRVTLRCSPRSGDLSVYWYQQSLDQGLQFLIQYYNGEERAKGNILERFSAQQFPDLHSELNLSSLELGDSALYFCASSVEPGFNYGYTFGSGTRLTVV.

The chain couples TRBV6-2 or TRBV6-3 to TRBJ2-3, with D perhaps matching TRBD1 or TRBD2 (5 bases each). V lost 5 bases and J 1 base, leaving 13 bases between the germline ends. CDR1 and CDR2 (germline): MNHEY, SVGEGT. This CDR3 has 15 amino acids. CDR3 in amino acids: CASSPSVGGTDTQYF. The CDR3 coding sequence is TGTGCCAGCAGTCCGTCAGTGGGGGGCACAGATACGCAGTATTTT.

The chain has TRBV10-3 and TRBJ2-7; the D call may be TRBD1 or TRBD2 (5 bases each). Deletions cut 2 bases from V and 3 bases from J, with 14 bases between. The CDR3 spans 15 residues. Germline CDR1 ENHRY, CDR2 SYGVKD. The CDR3 sequence: CAISEGTRPYYEQYF. The CDR3 DNA is TGTGCCATCAGTGAGGGGACGAGGCCGTACTACGAGCAGTACTTC.

V usage is TRBV7-9 and J usage is TRBJ2-1, with D possibly called TRBD1 or TRBD2 (5 bases each). The CDR3 length is 12 residues. Germline lookup yields CDR1 SEHNR and CDR2 FQNEAQ (reference sequence). V lost 1 base, J lost 10 bases, and 8 bases lay in between. CDR3: CASSLGDGEQFF. CDR3 sequence (DNA): TGTGCCAGCAGCTTAGGGGACGGGGAGCAGTTCTTC.

The chain couples TRBV29-1 to TRBJ2-3, with TRBD1 matching 7 bases. The CDR3 sequence is 15 residues long. Germline V CDR1 and CDR2: SQVTM, ANQGSEA. V trimming: 1 base; J trimming: 1 base; junction bases outside the gene matches: 5. This CDR3 reads CSVEGGGRGTDTQYF. The DNA for the CDR3 is TGCAGCGTTGAAGGAGGGGGCAGGGGCACAGATACGCAGTATTTT.

This clone was seen a handful of times. V and J are TRBV7-9 and TRBJ2-7; the D gene is possibly TRBD1 (5 bases). Per the germline V gene, CDR1 is SEHNR and CDR2 is FQNEAQ (reference sequence). This CDR3 contains 13 residues. Trimming removed 2 bases from V and 5 bases from J, with 10 bases in between. The CDR3 protein is CASSLFAGHEQYF. In DNA, the CDR3 is TGTGCCAGCAGCTTATTCGCAGGGCACGAGCAGTACTTC. The full variable domain, completed using reference TRBV7-9 and TRBJ2-7, is DTGVSQNPRHKITKRGQNVTFRCDPISEHNRLYWYRQTLGQGPEFLTYFQNEAQLEKSRLLSDRFSAERPKGSFSTLEIQRTEQGDSAMYLCASSLFAGHEQYFGPGTRLTVT.

V gene TRBV7-9 combines with J gene TRBJ2-7, with TRBD2 identical over 9 bases. J lost 0 bases, V lost 5 bases, and 11 bases had no gene match. This CDR3 contains 17 residues. Germline assignment: CDR1 SEHNR and CDR2 FQNEAQ (reference sequence). CDR3 region: CASSPWGSGGVSYEQYF. The CDR3 DNA reads TGTGCCAGCAGCCCCTGGGGTAGCGGGGGTGTCTCCTACGAGCAGTACTTC.

The chain is built from TRBV6-2 or TRBV6-3 and TRBJ2-1; 7 bases match TRBD2. This CDR3 has 15 amino acids. The ends lost 5 bases at V and 3 bases at J; junction bases unmatched: 7. From germline, CDR1 is MNHEY and CDR2 SVGEGT. In nucleotides, the CDR3 is TGTGCCAGCAGTGCCGGGACTAAGGGCTACAATGAGCAGTTCTTC. Residues: CASSAGTKGYNEQFF.

The V gene is TRBV7-8, the J gene TRBJ1-5; 7 nucleotides agree with TRBD1. Trimming removed 4 bases from V and 5 bases from J; junction bases left unmatched: 8. The CDR3 sequence is 15 residues long. Germline V gene data show CDR1 as SGHVS and CDR2 as FQNEAQ. The CDR3 bases are TGTGCCAGCAGCTCCTCAGGGGGAAGGGATCAGCCCCAGCATTTT. Amino acid sequence: CASSSSGGRDQPQHF.

The V call is TRBV4-3, the J call TRBJ2-3; 8 nucleotides match TRBD1. With V trimmed by 4 bases and J by 1 base, 7 bases remained unmatched. Germline values: CDR1 LGHNA, CDR2 YSLEER. This CDR3 spans 16 amino acids. CDR3 loop: CASSPSDRVGTDTQYF. The CDR3, as DNA: TGCGCCAGCAGCCCCTCGGACAGGGTGGGCACAGATACGCAGTATTTT.

V is TRBV5-6 and J is TRBJ2-1; TRBD1 matches 9 bases. This CDR3 region has 17 residues. The ends lost 4 bases at V and 6 bases at J; junction bases unmatched: 14. Germline-derived CDR1 and CDR2 are SGHDT and YYEEEE. The CDR3 spells CASSPLSGTGLSNEQFF. As DNA, the CDR3 is TGTGCCAGCAGCCCTCTCTCTGGGACAGGGTTGTCCAATGAGCAGTTCTTC.

The rearrangement joins TRBV15 to TRBJ2-2; TRBD2 is a possible D gene (5 bases). In germline, CDR1 is LNHNV, CDR2 YYDKDF (reference sequence). Between the trimmed V and J ends, which lost 5 bases and 6 bases, there was a span of 16 bases. The CDR3 length is 15 residues. The CDR3 sequence: CATSHLGRAAGELFF. CDR3 in DNA: TGTGCCACCAGCCACCTAGGGAGAGCGGCCGGGGAGCTGTTTTTT. Full variable domain (outside the CDR3, taken from reference TRBV15 and TRBJ2-2): DAMVIQNPRYQVTQFGKPVTLSCSQTLNHNVMYWYQQKSSQAPKLLFHYYDKDFNNEADTPDNFQSRRPNTSFCFLDIRSPGLGDTAMYLCATSHLGRAAGELFFGEGSRLTVL.

The chain links TRBV5-1 to TRBJ1-2; 7 positions agree with TRBD1. The CDR3 extends over 14 amino acids. CDR1 SGHRS and CDR2 YFSETQ come from the germline V gene. V lost 4 bases and J lost 5; bases outside the gene matches: 8. The CDR3 loop is CASSVRQGGYGYTF. DNA of the CDR3: TGCGCCAGCAGCGTCCGACAGGGAGGGTATGGCTACACCTTC.

The chain has TRBV12-1 and TRBJ1-4. TRBV12-1 is termed a pseudogene. CDR3 length equals 16 residues. The CDR3 reads CASSFAEGPSNEKLFF. In DNA, the CDR3 is TGTGCCAGCAGCTTTGCTGAAGGGCCTTCAAATGAAAAACTGTTTTTT.

The chain is built from TRBV5-1 and TRBJ1-1, with D hard to call. The V end lost 9 bases, the J end lost 5 bases, and 17 bases lay between the germline ends. The CDR3 loop spans 13 amino acids. Germline V gene data show CDR1 as SGHRS and CDR2 as YFSETQ. CDR3 loop: CATSMSFGTEAFF. The DNA for the CDR3 is TGCGCCACCTCGATGTCGTTTGGGACTGAAGCTTTCTTT.

The genes are TRBV5-1 and TRBJ2-1; 7 nucleotides agree with TRBD1. The V gene end was trimmed by 4 bases and the J gene end by 7 bases; junction bases not matched to a gene: 11. CDR1 and CDR2 (germline): SGHRS, YFSETQ. The CDR3 consists of 15 residues. CDR3 nucleotide sequence: TGCGCCAGCAGCGCCGGGACAGAGGGACCAAATGAGCAGTTCTTC. Translation: CASSAGTEGPNEQFF.

This chain connects TRBV3-1 (or the pseudogene TRBV3-2) to TRBJ2-6; D possibly uses TRBD1 or TRBD2 (6 bases each). Per the germline V gene, CDR1 is LGHDT and CDR2 is YNNKEL (reference sequence). Trimming took 3 bases from V and 1 from J, leaving 10 bases between them. The CDR3 covers 16 residues. CDR3 DNA sequence: TGTGCCAGCAGCCAGGGAGGACAGTCTGGGGCCAACGTCCTGACTTTC. Translated, it gives CASSQGGQSGANVLTF.

This chain uses TRBV19 with TRBJ1-3; D possibly corresponds to TRBD1 (5 bases). This CDR3 is built from 13 residues. CDR1 and CDR2 (germline): LNHDA, SQIVND (reference sequence). The V and J ends lost 10 bases and 4 bases respectively, with 14 bases between them. As DNA, the CDR3 is TGTGCCACTTGGGGGGATTACGGAAACACCATATATTTT. This gives the protein CATWGDYGNTIYF. Full variable domain (remainder filled in from reference TRBV19 and TRBJ1-3): DGGITQSPKYLFRKEGQNVTLSCEQNLNHDAMYWYRQDPGQGLRLIYYSQIVNDFQKGDIAEGYSVSREKKESFPLTVTSAQKNPTAFYLCATWGDYGNTIYFGEGSWLTVV.

J is TRBJ1-2 and V is TRBV9, with TRBD1 matching over 7 bases. V trimming: 3 bases; J trimming: 4 bases; junction bases outside the gene matches: 12. CDR3 length: 16 residues. Germline V lookup: CDR1 SGDLS, CDR2 YYNGEE. The DNA for the CDR3 is TGTGCCAGCAGCGGCAGCGCAGGGGGTGCGGTCTATGGCTACACCTTC. Amino acids: CASSGSAGGAVYGYTF.

The sample holds one count of this clone. This chain joins TRBV3-1 (or the pseudogene TRBV3-2) and TRBJ1-1, with D possibly TRBD1 on 6 matching bases. The germline V gene has CDR1 LGHDT and CDR2 YNNKEL (reference sequence). CDR3 length: 14 amino acids. The V gene lost 7 bases and the J gene lost 1 base, with 13 bases spanning the gap. This CDR3 is CASTRYRANTEAFF. The CDR3 region has the DNA TGTGCCAGCACCCGGTACAGGGCGAACACTGAAGCTTTCTTT.

This chain joins TRBV2 and TRBJ1-1, with D perhaps matching TRBD1 (6 bases). Trimming removed 6 bases from V and 3 bases from J, with 23 bases in between. The germline gives CDR1 SNHLY, CDR2 FYNNEI. There are 17 residues in the CDR3. Here the CDR3 reads CASRRTDLGGLDTEAFF. CDR3 DNA: TGTGCCAGCAGACGGACAGATTTAGGCGGATTGGACACTGAAGCTTTCTTT.

The chain couples TRBV5-6 to TRBJ1-3; 7 bases align to TRBD1. CDR1 SGHDT and CDR2 YYEEEE come from the germline V gene. Losses at the gene ends were 4 bases for V and 2 bases for J; bases not matched to a gene: 9. The CDR3 runs 16 residues. This CDR3 reads CASSRTTGAPGNTIYF. The CDR3 DNA is TGTGCCAGCAGCCGCACTACAGGGGCCCCTGGAAACACCATATATTTT.

The J gene is TRBJ1-2, the V gene TRBV27; maybe TRBD1 (6 bases). The V gene's germline CDR1 is MNHEY and CDR2 SMNVEV (reference sequence). V was trimmed by 8 bases and J by 7 bases, leaving 29 bases between them. The CDR3 spans 17 residues. The CDR3 sequence: CASGPLAVREQGFGYTF. CDR3 nucleotide sequence: TGTGCCAGCGGGCCCCTTGCGGTTAGGGAACAGGGATTTGGCTACACCTTC.

This rearrangement joins TRBV3-1 (or the pseudogene TRBV3-2) to TRBJ1-1; D gene uncertain. Trimming took 4 bases from V and 4 from J, leaving 13 bases between them. This CDR3 spans 14 amino acids. In germline, CDR1 is LGHDT, CDR2 YNNKEL (reference sequence). In DNA, the CDR3 is TGTGCCAGCAGCCCGGAAAGGCGGGGCACTGAAGCTTTCTTT. Protein: CASSPERRGTEAFF.

The rearrangement joins TRBV7-9 to TRBJ1-3; D perhaps matches TRBD1 (5 bases). The CDR3 covers 15 residues. The ends were cut back, 3 bases at V and 2 bases at J, with 11 bases in the middle. Germline CDR1 and CDR2: SEHNR and FQNEAQ (reference sequence). As DNA, the CDR3 is TGTGCCAGCAGCTTCCCTCAGGGTACTGGAAACACCATATATTTT. Encoded protein: CASSFPQGTGNTIYF.

This sequence joins TRBV5-6 and TRBJ2-3; TRBD1 matches 9 bases. Trimming cost V 4 bases and J 6 bases; bases outside gene matches: 15. CDR1 and CDR2 (germline): SGHDT, YYEEEE. The CDR3 length is 17 residues. The CDR3 is CASSQPHRGPAQDTQYF. In DNA, the CDR3 is TGTGCCAGCAGCCAGCCGCACAGGGGGCCCGCCCAGGATACGCAGTATTTT. Full variable domain (outside the CDR3, taken from reference TRBV5-6 and TRBJ2-3): DAGVTQSPTHLIKTRGQQVTLRCSPKSGHDTVSWYQQALGQGPQFIFQYYEEEERQRGNFPDRFSGHQFPNYSSELNVNALLLGDSALYLCASSQPHRGPAQDTQYFGPGTRLTVL.

The rearrangement links TRBV7-9 to TRBJ2-3; D is unresolved. This CDR3 comprises 12 residues. Germline assignment: CDR1 SEHNR and CDR2 FQNEAQ (reference sequence). V was cut by 8 bases and J by 5 bases, with 11 bases left in between. The CDR3 loop reads CASRRTGDTQYF. The CDR3 nucleotides read TGTGCCAGCCGAAGAACGGGAGATACGCAGTATTTT.

V and J are TRBV19 and TRBJ1-5; perhaps TRBD1 as D (5 bases). Germline V gives CDR1 LNHDA, CDR2 SQIVND (reference sequence). The CDR3 sequence is 13 residues long. V lost 3 bases, J lost 6 bases, and 9 bases lay in between. This CDR3 reads CASSIEGTQPQHF. In nucleotides, the CDR3 is TGTGCCAGTAGTATCGAGGGGACTCAGCCCCAGCATTTT.

The chain combines TRBV9 with TRBJ1-2; weak D call: TRBD1 (6 bases). Germline V gene sequence: CDR1 SGDLS, CDR2 YYNGEE. The V gene lost 3 bases and the J gene lost 8 bases, with 14 bases spanning the gap. CDR3 size: 13 residues. The CDR3 loop is CASSGTGSGGYTF. The CDR3 bases are TGTGCCAGCAGCGGCACAGGGAGCGGCGGCTACACCTTC.

J is TRBJ1-4 and V is TRBV7-2; D is unclear. Trimming shortened V by 7 bases and J by 5 bases, and 17 bases separated the two germline ends. Germline CDR1 reads SGHTA; CDR2 reads FQGNSA. The CDR3 consists of 15 residues. CDR3 loop: CASIFPCSLNEKLFF. The CDR3 coding sequence is TGTGCCAGCATCTTCCCTTGCAGCTTAAATGAAAAACTGTTTTTT.